This T cell receptor beta chain was captured by sequencing in a study of T cell responses to AZD1222 COVID-19 vaccine. Findings of the study overall: Reportedly, close to half of spike-specific TCRs are directed against unmutated variant regions. Just a handful of people given AZD1222 tested seropositive at baseline. Donor demographics were predominantly white British with a female majority; clonal diversity may be underestimated.

The V gene lost 6 bases and the J gene lost 0 bases, with 8 bases spanning the gap. This CDR3 has 13 amino acids. Germline lookup yields CDR1 MNHEY and CDR2 SVGAGI. On this clone itself: Its specificity is unknown.

Some clones are missing from TCRdb's copy, which holds only in-frame ones; the method was immunoSEQ multiplex PCR. The top ten hold 7.5% of the sample, which has approximately 120,000 clones, 90% to 95% seen once. The receptor comes from an adult in good health. The chain carries TRBV6-5 and TRBJ1-2; D uncertain. Here the sequenced sample was peripheral blood, taken on day 0 of AZD1222 vaccination. CDR3 in DNA: TGTGCCAGCAGCCGCTCAGCTAACTATGGCTACACCTTC. This encodes CASSRSANYGYTF.